This entry lists 30 T cell receptor beta chains sequenced from one sample in a study of OX40 agonist ivuxolimab in advanced cancers. The library was made by the immunoSEQ multiplex PCR assay. TCRdb mirrors the immuneACCESS table, restricted to in-frame sequences. Some clones are absent from its copies; in checked studies, under half trace to an unresolved V gene, and the reason for the others is unknown. The sample table records 90,000 to 120,000 clones; under 95% of these occur just once. The top ten clonotypes cover 1% to 1.5% of the sample. Here the sequenced sample was CD4+ or CD8+ T cells sorted from blood, taken in a trial of the OX40 agonist ivuxolimab. These receptors came from an adult with an advanced solid tumor such as melanoma, head and neck, liver or kidney cancer.

The chain recombines TRBV9 with TRBJ2-1; 7 bases match TRBD1. CDR1 SGDLS and CDR2 YYNGEE come from the germline V gene. Trimming cost V 4 bases and J 0 bases; bases outside gene matches: 4. The CDR3 length is 15 residues. The CDR3 spells CASSSTGDSYNEQFF. CDR3 in DNA: TGTGCCAGCAGCTCCACAGGGGACTCCTACAATGAGCAGTTCTTC.

This chain links TRBV11-2 with TRBJ1-2; D not certain. This CDR3 spans 16 amino acids. Germline values: CDR1 SGHAT, CDR2 FQNNGV. V was shortened by 8 bases and J by 2 bases, with 21 bases between the two germline ends. This chain's CDR3 is CASRGYGQDLNYGYTF. CDR3 nucleotides: TGTGCCAGCCGAGGCTACGGCCAGGACCTAAACTATGGCTACACCTTC.

The chain employs TRBV6-5 and TRBJ2-7; 8 bases map to TRBD1. In germline, CDR1 is MNHEY, CDR2 SVGAGI. The CDR3 is 14 amino acids. V trimming: 5 bases; J trimming: 3 bases; junction bases outside the gene matches: 6. Here the CDR3 reads CASSLNRGDYEQYF. CDR3 DNA sequence: TGTGCCAGCAGTCTCAACAGGGGGGACTACGAGCAGTACTTC.

This chain uses TRBV2 with TRBJ1-5; D not certain. Germline CDR1 is SNHLY and CDR2 is FYNNEI. The CDR3 extends over 13 amino acids. Trimming pared 2 bases from V and 5 bases from J, leaving 7 bases between. The CDR3 loop is CASSERWDQPQHF. The CDR3 coding sequence is TGTGCCAGCAGTGAAAGGTGGGATCAGCCCCAGCATTTT.

The chain joins TRBV5-1 to TRBJ2-7; D ambiguous. Trimming pared 2 bases from V and 0 bases from J, leaving 6 bases between. The CDR3 runs to 13 residues. CDR1 SGHRS and CDR2 YFSETQ come from the germline V gene. CDR3 residues: CASSFHGSYEQYF. The CDR3 nucleotides are TGCGCCAGCAGCTTCCATGGCTCCTACGAGCAGTACTTC.

The V gene is TRBV30, the J gene TRBJ1-2; maybe TRBD1 (5 bases). CDR3 length: 12 residues. Trimming pared 4 bases from V and 3 bases from J, leaving 9 bases between. The germline CDR1 and CDR2 sequences are GTSNPN and SVGIG (reference sequence). The CDR3 is CAWTPGHYGYTF. The CDR3, as DNA: TGTGCCTGGACGCCAGGGCACTATGGCTACACCTTC.

The chain has TRBV20-1 and TRBJ2-1, with D possibly matching TRBD2 (5 bases). V was trimmed by 3 bases and J by 10 bases, leaving 10 bases between them. Germline-derived CDR1 and CDR2 are DFQATT and SNEGSKA (reference sequence). The length of the CDR3 is 11 residues. The CDR3 protein is CSARLDYEQFF. For the CDR3, the DNA is TGCAGTGCTAGGCTCGACTACGAGCAGTTCTTC.

This clone was counted once. The CDR3 protein is CASSPGLAEVYNEQFF. The CDR3 DNA reads TGTGCCAGTAGTCCCGGACTAGCGGAGGTCTACAATGAGCAGTTCTTC. The chain combines TRBV19 with TRBJ2-1, with 10 bases aligning to TRBD2. Germline CDR1 reads LNHDA; CDR2 reads SQIVND (reference sequence). Trimming cost V 5 bases and J 3 bases; bases outside gene matches: 7. CDR3 length equals 16 residues.

The chain is built from TRBV7-9 and TRBJ2-5, with D unclear. Germline V gene sequence: CDR1 SEHNR, CDR2 FQNEAQ (reference sequence). V shed 2 bases and J shed 5 bases, with 9 bases lying between them. CDR3 length equals 13 residues. The CDR3, as DNA: TGTGCCAGCAGCTTATTTAGTCTTGAGACCCAGTACTTC. Its protein product is CASSLFSLETQYF.

The chain carries TRBV19 and TRBJ1-2, with D unresolved. The CDR3 contains 12 residues. The germline V gene has CDR1 LNHDA and CDR2 SQIVND (reference sequence). The V and J ends lost 5 bases and 8 bases respectively, with 12 bases between them. For the CDR3, the DNA is TGTGCCAGTAGTGAACCGGGCGGGGGCTACACCTTC. It translates to CASSEPGGGYTF.

The J gene is TRBJ2-1, the V gene TRBV20-1; D unresolved. Per the germline V gene, CDR1 is DFQATT and CDR2 is SNEGSKA (reference sequence). V gave up 1 base and J gave up 8 bases, with 3 bases separating them. The CDR3 has 10 residues. CDR3 loop: CSARAHEQFF. DNA of the CDR3: TGCAGTGCTAGAGCCCATGAGCAGTTCTTC.

This clone has only one observation. The V and J genes are TRBV28 and TRBJ2-7; no clear D gene. Germline assignment: CDR1 MDHEN and CDR2 SYDVKM. The V and J ends lost 3 bases and 0 bases respectively, with 6 bases between them. The length of the CDR3 is 13 residues. In DNA form, the CDR3 reads TGTGCCAGCAGTTTCCCAGGCTCCTACGAGCAGTACTTC. It yields the protein CASSFPGSYEQYF.

This chain connects TRBV11-2 to TRBJ1-4; no reliable D call. CDR1 and CDR2 from the germline V gene are SGHAT and FQNNGV. The CDR3 length is 14 residues. Trimming took off 1 base at V and 8 bases at J, with 11 bases between the two ends. The CDR3 region has the DNA TGTGCCAGCAGCTTAGGACACGGAAGAGAAAAACTGTTTTTT. Its protein product is CASSLGHGREKLFF.

The rearrangement links TRBV5-1 to TRBJ1-4; the match to TRBD1 covers 11 bases. The germline V gene encodes CDR1 SGHRS and CDR2 YFSETQ. The CDR3 runs to 16 residues. J was trimmed by 7 bases and V by 3 bases; bases with no gene match: 8. DNA for the CDR3: TGCGCCAGCAGCTGGGGGACAGGGGGAAGAAGTGAAAAACTGTTTTTT. Translated: CASSWGTGGRSEKLFF.

On this clone itself: The junction departs from germline at one end; a sequencing error may be responsible. CDR3 bases: TGTGCCAGCGGCTTTGGGGGGACAGGGGGCACAGATACGCAGTATTTT. This codes for CASGFGGTGGTDTQYF. The chain links TRBV7-2 to TRBJ2-3; the match to TRBD1 covers 10 bases. This CDR3 is built from 16 residues. Germline CDR1 and CDR2: SGHTA and FQGNSA.

The genes are TRBV11-3 and TRBJ1-2; TRBD1 agrees at 10 bases. The trim removed 4 bases at V and 1 base at J, leaving 6 bases unmatched. CDR3 length: 16 residues. Germline assignment: CDR1 SGHNT and CDR2 YENEEA. In DNA, the CDR3 is TGTGCCAGCAGCTCCGGACAGGGGGTAATTAACTATGGCTACACCTTC. This codes for CASSSGQGVINYGYTF.

J is TRBJ2-3 and V is TRBV2, with TRBD1 matching 8 bases. The CDR3 is 13 amino acids. The germline gives CDR1 SNHLY, CDR2 FYNNEI. Trimming at V came to 4 bases and at J to 7 bases, leaving 4 bases not matched to a gene. CDR3: CASSGNRGNTQYF. In DNA, the CDR3 is TGTGCCAGCAGTGGAAACAGGGGGAATACGCAGTATTTT.

V usage is TRBV4-1 and J usage is TRBJ2-2; the D gene is possibly TRBD1 (6 bases). Germline CDR1 and CDR2: MGHRA and YSYEKL. The CDR3 extends over 16 amino acids. The germline V and J ends were trimmed by 2 bases and 3 bases, with 13 bases remaining between them. Here the CDR3 reads CASSQTGSPDTGELFF. The CDR3 DNA reads as TGCGCCAGCAGCCAAACAGGGAGTCCCGACACCGGGGAGCTGTTTTTT.

The rearrangement uses TRBV27 and TRBJ2-1; 11 nucleotides match TRBD2. After removal of 4 bases from V and 2 bases from J, the junction contained 1 base not matched to a gene. The CDR3 is made up of 15 amino acids. Looked up from germline, CDR1 is MNHEY and CDR2 is SMNVEV (reference sequence). This chain's CDR3 is CASSSGLAAYNEQFF. The CDR3 DNA reads TGTGCCAGCAGTTCGGGACTAGCGGCCTACAATGAGCAGTTCTTC.

V and J are TRBV9 and TRBJ1-2; 8 nucleotides line up with TRBD1. This CDR3 has 14 residues. V lost 4 bases to trimming and J lost 8 bases; unmatched junction nucleotides: 10. Germline CDR1 reads SGDLS; CDR2 reads YYNGEE. CDR3 in amino acids: CASSQSGTGFGYTF. CDR3 DNA sequence: TGTGCCAGCAGCCAATCCGGGACAGGATTCGGCTACACCTTC.

The chain couples TRBV5-4 to TRBJ2-7; no definite D call. Trimming took 1 base from V and 5 from J, leaving 16 bases between them. Germline CDR1 and CDR2: SGHNT and YYREEE (reference sequence). The CDR3 covers 15 residues. In nucleotides, the CDR3 is TGTGCCAGCAGCTTGAGATCCACGGCGGTAAACGAGCAGTACTTC. Translation gives CASSLRSTAVNEQYF.

The chain couples TRBV18 to TRBJ2-7; the D is unclear. The CDR3 loop spans 11 amino acids. The V and J ends lost 2 bases and 2 bases respectively, with 1 base between them. The germline V gene encodes CDR1 KGHSH and CDR2 LQKENI. CDR3 coding DNA: TGTGCCAGCTCACCAGCCTACGAGCAGTACTTC. It codes for CASSPAYEQYF.

The J gene is TRBJ1-1, the V gene TRBV7-3, with D hard to call. Trimming removed 10 bases at V and 1 base at J, with 13 bases between. The CDR3 length is 13 residues. Germline V gene data show CDR1 as SGHTA and CDR2 as FQGTGA. CDR3 coding DNA: TGTGCCACCGCCCGGTCGGCGAACACTGAAGCTTTCTTT. This codes for CATARSANTEAFF.

The chain employs TRBV7-3 and TRBJ2-7, with 9 nucleotides matching TRBD1. Germline CDR1 reads SGHTA; CDR2 reads FQGTGA. V was pared by 1 base and J by 5 bases, with 6 bases of the junction left unmatched. This CDR3 spans 15 amino acids. The CDR3 region is CASSLMGTGSDEQYF. The DNA for the CDR3 is TGTGCCAGCAGCTTAATGGGGACAGGGAGTGACGAGCAGTACTTC.

J is TRBJ2-2 and V is TRBV28; 16 bases agree with TRBD2. CDR3 length: 19 residues. Trimming removed 3 bases from V and 4 bases from J; junction bases left unmatched: 8. CDR1 is MDHEN, CDR2 SYDVKM, per germline. The CDR3 bases are TGTGCCAGCAGTTTTCCGGGACTAGCGGGAGGGCCGAGCACCGGGGAGCTGTTTTTT. It specifies CASSFPGLAGGPSTGELFF.

V usage is TRBV5-4 and J usage is TRBJ2-6; D unclear. Per the germline V gene, CDR1 is SGHNT and CDR2 is YYREEE (reference sequence). The CDR3 extends over 15 amino acids. The V gene lost 0 bases and the J gene lost 0 bases, with 4 bases spanning the gap. CDR3 amino acids: CASSLGNSGANVLTF. The DNA of the CDR3 is TGTGCCAGCAGCTTGGGGAACTCTGGGGCCAACGTCCTGACTTTC.

The chain combines TRBV5-4 with TRBJ2-1; maybe TRBD2 (5 bases). The V end was cut by 9 bases, the J end by 0 bases, with 16 bases between. From germline, CDR1 is SGHNT and CDR2 YYREEE (reference sequence). The length of the CDR3 is 15 residues. As DNA, the CDR3 is TGTGCCACCAAGAGGAGTCGGGACTCCTACAATGAGCAGTTCTTC. Its translation is CATKRSRDSYNEQFF.

The chain carries TRBV11-2 and TRBJ2-1; D could derive from TRBD1 or TRBD2 (5 bases each). V was pared by 5 bases and J by 6 bases, with 20 bases between. Germline loops: CDR1 SGHAT, CDR2 FQNNGV. The CDR3 length is 16 residues. The CDR3 DNA reads TGTGCCAGCAGCATTCTTCTAGCAATAGGGACCAATGAGCAGTTCTTC. Its protein is CASSILLAIGTNEQFF.

This clone has just a few counts. The chain uses TRBV7-2 and TRBJ1-5, with TRBD1 matching 9 bases. Germline V CDR1 and CDR2: SGHTA, FQGNSA. V lost 3 bases to trimming and J lost 7 bases; unmatched junction nucleotides: 7. The CDR3 is 15 amino acids. CDR3 DNA sequence: TGTGCCAGCAGCTTCACAGGGGGCAGCACGCAGCCCCAGCATTTT. Protein product: CASSFTGGSTQPQHF.

This clone was recorded only once. The chain links TRBV25-1 to TRBJ1-5, with a tentative D call TRBD1 (5 bases). The germline V gene has CDR1 MGHDK and CDR2 SYGVNS. This CDR3 region has 14 residues. V lost 2 bases, J lost 0 bases, and 5 bases lay in between. This CDR3 reads CASSETGSNQPQHF. The CDR3 DNA sequence: TGTGCCAGCAGTGAAACAGGTAGCAATCAGCCCCAGCATTTT.